Only a few counts were recorded for the clone carrying this TCR beta chain. The sample originates from a study of T cells in Graves' hyperthyroidism and ophthalmopathy. For Graves' hyperthyroidism to be stable, ophthalmopathy could not progress within 18 months. Newly diagnosed patients aged 18 to 65 had hyperthyroidism of under 2 months' duration. Source material for PBMCs was less than 12 ml fresh peripheral blood. After removal of 0 bases from V and 3 bases from J, the junction contained 12 bases not matched to a gene. Germline CDR1 is DFQATT and CDR2 is SNEGSKA (reference sequence). The CDR3 has 17 residues. Amplification of TCR beta CDR3 regions used RNA as the template. TCR CDR3 regions were first amplified by RT-PCR with HTBI primers. TCRdb used MiXCR to reprocess the multiplex PCR reads, holding one entry per CDR3 protein. The sample consists of about 500,000 distinct CDR3 sequences, 13% to 15% of them appearing once.

The clonotype was recovered from a woman between 18 and 30 years old with Graves' hyperthyroidism. The sequenced sample was blood. The chain is built from TRBV20-1 and TRBJ2-7; 9 bases line up with TRBD2. In nucleotides, the CDR3 is TGCAGTGCTAGAGATCTGATTAGCGGGAGTCCAGGCTACGAGCAGTACTTC. Its translation is CSARDLISGSPGYEQYF.